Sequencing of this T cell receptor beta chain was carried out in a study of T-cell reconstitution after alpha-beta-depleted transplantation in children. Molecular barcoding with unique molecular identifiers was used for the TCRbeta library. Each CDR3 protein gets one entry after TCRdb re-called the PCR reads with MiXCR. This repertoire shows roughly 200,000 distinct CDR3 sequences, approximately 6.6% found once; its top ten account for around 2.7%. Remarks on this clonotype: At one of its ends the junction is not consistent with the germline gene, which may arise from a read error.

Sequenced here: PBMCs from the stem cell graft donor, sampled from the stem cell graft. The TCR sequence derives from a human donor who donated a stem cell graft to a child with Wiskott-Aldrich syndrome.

CDR3 nucleotide sequence: TGTGCCATCAGTCCGGGACTCACTAGCTGGGGTCAGTCGGATACGCAGTATTTT. Translation gives CAISPGLTSWGQSDTQYF. The chain has TRBV2 and TRBJ2-3; D might be TRBD2 (6 bases). Germline lookup yields CDR1 SNHLY and CDR2 FYNNEI. The CDR3 spans 18 residues.